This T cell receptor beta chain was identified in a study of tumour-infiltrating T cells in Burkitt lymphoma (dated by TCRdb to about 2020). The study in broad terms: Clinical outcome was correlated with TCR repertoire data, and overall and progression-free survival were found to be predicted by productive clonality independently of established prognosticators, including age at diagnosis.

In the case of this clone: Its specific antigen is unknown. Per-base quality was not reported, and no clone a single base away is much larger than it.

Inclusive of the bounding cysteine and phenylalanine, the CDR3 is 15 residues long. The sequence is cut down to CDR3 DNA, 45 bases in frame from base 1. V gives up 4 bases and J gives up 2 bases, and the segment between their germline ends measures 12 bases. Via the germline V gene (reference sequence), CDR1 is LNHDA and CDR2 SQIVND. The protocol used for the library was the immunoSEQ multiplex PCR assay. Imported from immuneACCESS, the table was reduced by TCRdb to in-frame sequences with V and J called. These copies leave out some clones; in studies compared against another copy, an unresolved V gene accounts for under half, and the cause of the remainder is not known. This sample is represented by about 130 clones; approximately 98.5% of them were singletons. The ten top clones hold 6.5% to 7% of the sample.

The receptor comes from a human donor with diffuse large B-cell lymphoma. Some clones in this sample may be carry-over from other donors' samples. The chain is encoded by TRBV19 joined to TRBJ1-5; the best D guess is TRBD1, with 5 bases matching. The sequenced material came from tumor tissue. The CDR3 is CASSKRTPGNQPQHF. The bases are TGTGCCAGTAGTAAGCGGACACCCGGCAATCAGCCCCAGCATTTT.